This T cell receptor (beta chain) stems from a study of prognosis after radiotherapy for stage I lung cancer. The germline V gene has CDR1 SNHLY and CDR2 FYNNEI. There are 15 residues in the CDR3. Trimming left V 1 base short and J 8 bases short, with 15 bases between. TCR beta CDR3 was amplified from genomic DNA by two-round multiplex PCR. The authors ran first-round PCR with primers specific to each TRBV and TRBJ gene. TCRdb processed the multiplex PCR reads anew with MiXCR; each CDR3 protein has one entry. This table holds about 17,000 distinct CDR3 sequences, over 15% found once. Material: PBMCs, obtained before or after stereotactic body radiation therapy (not recorded which). This clonotype originated in a donor older than 45 with non-small cell lung cancer. The rearrangement uses TRBV2 and TRBJ1-5; D unresolved. The CDR3 sequence is CASSEDSWGGKPQHF. CDR3 coding DNA: TGTGCCAGCAGTGAAGATTCGTGGGGTGGTAAGCCCCAGCATTTT.